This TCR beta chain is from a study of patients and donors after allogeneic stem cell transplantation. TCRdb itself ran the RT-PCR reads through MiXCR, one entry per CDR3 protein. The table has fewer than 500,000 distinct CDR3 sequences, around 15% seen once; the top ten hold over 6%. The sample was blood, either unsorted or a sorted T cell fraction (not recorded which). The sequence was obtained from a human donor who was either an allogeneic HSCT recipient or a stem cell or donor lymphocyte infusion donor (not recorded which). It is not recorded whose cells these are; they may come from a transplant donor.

This CDR3 is CASSIAGLAGAISYEQYF. The CDR3 region has the DNA TGTGCCAGTAGTATAGCCGGACTAGCGGGAGCCATCTCCTACGAGCAGTACTTC. The genes are TRBV19 and TRBJ2-7, with 13 bases identical to TRBD2. From germline, CDR1 is LNHDA and CDR2 SQIVND (reference sequence). There are 18 residues in the CDR3. V dropped 1 base and J dropped 0; count of bases not matched to a gene: 6.